Following are 25 T cell receptor beta chains from one sample sequenced in a study of cytomegalovirus exposure and HLA in healthy donors. Primers for the PCR totalled 60 Vbeta and 13 Jbeta. Clones were sequenced by immunoSEQ multiplex PCR, and TCRdb holds only the in-frame ones, with some missing. The sample comprises about 140,000 clones, almost 85% of which are singletons, and about 3.4% rests with the top ten. Sequencing used PBMCs. The receptors originated from a man between 18 and 35 years old in good health and CMV-seropositive.

The chain carries TRBV7-9 and TRBJ2-3; 10 bases align to TRBD2. CDR1 and CDR2 from the germline V gene are SEHNR and FQNEAQ (reference sequence). With 5 bases clipped from V and 6 bases from J, the junction kept 14 bases outside the gene matches. The length of the CDR3 is 17 residues. The CDR3, as DNA: TGTGCCAGCAGCACGAGTCTAGCGGGAGAGGGGGGTGATACGCAGTATTTT. It yields the protein CASSTSLAGEGGDTQYF. The complete variable domain, with remaining parts taken from reference TRBV7-9 and TRBJ2-3, reads DTGVSQNPRHKITKRGQNVTFRCDPISEHNRLYWYRQTLGQGPEFLTYFQNEAQLEKSRLLSDRFSAERPKGSFSTLEIQRTEQGDSAMYLCASSTSLAGEGGDTQYFGPGTRLTVL.

The chain combines TRBV2 with TRBJ1-2; possibly TRBD1 for D (6 bases). Germline V lookup: CDR1 SNHLY, CDR2 FYNNEI. V was pared by 1 base and J by 4 bases, with 7 bases between. This CDR3 has 13 residues. The chain's CDR3 is CASSEGTVYGYTF. CDR3 nucleotides: TGTGCCAGCAGTGAAGGGACAGTCTATGGCTACACCTTC.

V gene TRBV5-1 combines with J gene TRBJ2-7; 8 bases are shared with TRBD1. The germline V gene encodes CDR1 SGHRS and CDR2 YFSETQ. This CDR3 spans 13 amino acids. With 4 bases clipped from V and 3 bases from J, the junction kept 3 bases outside the gene matches. CDR3 bases: TGCGCCAGCAGCACGGGACAGGACTACGAGCAGTACTTC. This sequence encodes CASSTGQDYEQYF.

J is TRBJ1-1 and V is TRBV5-1, with D possibly matching TRBD1 (5 bases). The length of the CDR3 is 14 residues. The germline gives CDR1 SGHRS, CDR2 YFSETQ. With 1 base removed from V and 2 bases from J, the gap between germline ends came to 9 bases. The CDR3 spells CASSLRGINTEAFF. CDR3 sequence (DNA): TGCGCCAGCAGCTTGCGGGGGATAAACACTGAAGCTTTCTTT.

The V and J genes are TRBV7-9 and TRBJ2-7; tentatively, D is TRBD1 (6 bases). Germline CDR1 reads SEHNR; CDR2 reads FQNEAQ (reference sequence). There are 15 residues in the CDR3. V gave up 5 bases and J gave up 0 bases, with 14 bases separating them. CDR3 bases: TGTGCCAGCAGCCCTCAGGGGTCCCCCTCCTACGAGCAGTACTTC. Translating gives CASSPQGSPSYEQYF.

This clone was seen just once. This chain joins TRBV7-8 and TRBJ2-7; possible D gene TRBD2, 5 bases. This CDR3 is 18 amino acids long. Trimming removed 0 bases at V and 0 bases at J, with 18 bases between. Germline CDR1 SGHVS, CDR2 FQNEAQ. CDR3 protein: CASSLAPRERLSSYEQYF. CDR3 in DNA: TGTGCCAGCAGCTTAGCCCCGAGGGAGCGATTGAGCTCCTACGAGCAGTACTTC.

V gene TRBV5-4 combines with J gene TRBJ2-1; possibly TRBD1 for D (7 bases). From germline, CDR1 is SGHNT and CDR2 YYREEE (reference sequence). With 4 bases removed from V and 3 bases from J, the gap between germline ends came to 23 bases. The CDR3 runs 18 residues. CDR3 in amino acids: CASSLSPRGGTVYNEQFF. The CDR3 DNA sequence: TGTGCCAGCAGCCTATCCCCCCGAGGAGGGACAGTCTACAATGAGCAGTTCTTC.

This chain links TRBV19 with TRBJ1-4; TRBD1 might be the D (5 bases). The V end was cut by 2 bases, the J end by 13 bases, with 20 bases between. This CDR3 is built from 15 residues. Germline V gives CDR1 LNHDA, CDR2 SQIVND (reference sequence). CDR3 bases: TGTGCCAGTAGTATAACCGAGGACAAACTTAAAGGACTGTTTTTT. Protein sequence: CASSITEDKLKGLFF.

On this clone itself: Mismatch with germline at one junction end may stem from a read error. The chain recombines TRBV7-7 with TRBJ2-1, with 11 positions matching TRBD2. The V gene's germline CDR1 is SSHAT and CDR2 FNYEAQ (reference sequence). The CDR3 has 15 amino acids. The CDR3 nucleotides read TGTGCTAGCAGCGCCCGACTAGCGGGAAGGGGTGAGCAGTTCTTC. It translates to CASSARLAGRGEQFF. Full variable domain (missing parts from reference TRBV7-7 and TRBJ2-1): GAGVSQSPRYKVTKRGQDVTLRCDPISSHATLYWYQQALGQGPEFLTYFNYEAQPDKSGLPSDRFSAERPEGSISTLTIQRTEQRDSAMYRCASSARLAGRGEQFFGPGTRLTVL.

The V and J genes are TRBV5-8 and TRBJ2-7; weak D call: TRBD2 (6 bases). V lost 2 bases, J lost 6 bases, and 15 bases lay in between. There are 14 residues in the CDR3. The V gene's germline CDR1 is SGHTS and CDR2 YDEGEE. The CDR3 here is CASSFNGGALEQYF. In DNA form, the CDR3 reads TGTGCCAGCAGCTTTAACGGCGGGGCACTCGAGCAGTACTTC.

The DNA for the CDR3 is TGTGCCAGTAGGACCACCGGGGGGGCGCAGGACTATGGCTACACCTTC. It codes for CASRTTGGAQDYGYTF. The chain joins TRBV19 to TRBJ1-2; D possibly corresponds to TRBD1 (6 bases). V lost 6 bases and J lost 3, with 20 bases in between. This CDR3 comprises 16 residues. The germline V gene has CDR1 LNHDA and CDR2 SQIVND (reference sequence). Full variable domain (outside the CDR3, taken from reference TRBV19 and TRBJ1-2): DGGITQSPKYLFRKEGQNVTLSCEQNLNHDAMYWYRQDPGQGLRLIYYSQIVNDFQKGDIAEGYSVSREKKESFPLTVTSAQKNPTAFYLCASRTTGGAQDYGYTFGSGTRLTVV.

This clone has just a few counts. Within the sample, other DNA sequences also encode this same CDR3. The chain combines TRBV11-3 with TRBJ2-2; D is perhaps TRBD2 (5 bases). Germline-derived CDR1 and CDR2 are SGHNT and YENEEA. This CDR3 comprises 18 residues. The V end was cut by 0 bases, the J end by 2 bases, with 16 bases between. For the CDR3, the DNA is TGTGCCAGCAGCTTAGATGGTCTAGCAGGAGGCAACACCGGGGAGCTGTTTTTT. Translated, it gives CASSLDGLAGGNTGELFF.

This clone was observed a few times. The rearrangement joins TRBV19 to TRBJ1-1; D gene unclear. This CDR3 has 15 amino acids. V lost 1 base, J lost 2 bases, and 11 bases lay in between. The V gene's germline CDR1 is LNHDA and CDR2 SQIVND (reference sequence). The CDR3, as DNA: TGTGCCAGTAGTATAGGAGGAGAGATAAACACTGAAGCTTTCTTT. It specifies CASSIGGEINTEAFF.

Here the CDR3 reads CASSLGRQNEKLFF. CDR3 DNA sequence: TGTGCCAGCAGCCTGGGGCGGCAGAATGAAAAACTGTTTTTT. The rearrangement links TRBV7-8 to TRBJ1-4, with D maybe TRBD1 (5 bases). Per the germline V gene, CDR1 is SGHVS and CDR2 is FQNEAQ. V dropped 5 bases and J dropped 5 bases, with 12 bases sitting between them. The CDR3 runs to 14 residues.

V gene TRBV5-1 combines with J gene TRBJ2-3; 11 bases fit TRBD2. Germline CDR1 reads SGHRS; CDR2 reads YFSETQ. V shed 1 base, J shed 1 base, and the junction held 5 bases outside the gene matches. CDR3 length equals 17 residues. The CDR3: CASSLTSGSSGTDTQYF. DNA for the CDR3: TGCGCCAGCAGCTTGACTAGCGGGAGTTCGGGCACAGATACGCAGTATTTT.

CDR3 sequence: CASSLIPPGNTEAFF. The CDR3 DNA sequence: TGTGCCAGCAGCCTTATCCCTCCAGGGAACACTGAAGCTTTCTTT. The chain recombines TRBV7-9 with TRBJ1-1; D gene uncertain. CDR1 and CDR2 from the germline V gene are SEHNR and FQNEAQ (reference sequence). The CDR3 length is 15 residues. V lost 5 bases and J 1 base, leaving 14 bases between the germline ends.

The chain combines TRBV7-9 with TRBJ1-1, with D perhaps matching TRBD1 (6 bases). CDR3 length: 11 residues. Germline V CDR1 and CDR2: SEHNR, FQNEAQ (reference sequence). V lost 6 bases and J lost 6, with 8 bases in between. Written as DNA, the CDR3 is TGTGCCAGCAGGGACAGATCTGAAGCTTTCTTT. It encodes CASRDRSEAFF.

V is TRBV28 and J is TRBJ1-1; TRBD1 is a possible D gene (6 bases). The CDR3 is 14 amino acids. The V end was cut by 1 base, the J end by 5 bases, with 11 bases between. CDR1 and CDR2 from the germline V gene are MDHEN and SYDVKM. In nucleotides, the CDR3 is TGTGCCAGCAGTTTATCGAGGGGGGGAACTGAAGCTTTCTTT. It is translated as CASSLSRGGTEAFF. Supplemented by reference TRBV28 and TRBJ1-1, the full variable domain reads DVKVTQSSRYLVKRTGEKVFLECVQDMDHENMFWYRQDPGLGLRLIYFSYDVKMKEKGDIPEGYSVSREKKERFSLILESASTNQTSMYLCASSLSRGGTEAFFGQGTRLTVV.

This CDR3 reads CASRDSRRKHEQYF. As DNA, the CDR3 is TGTGCCAGCAGGGACAGTCGACGTAAGCACGAGCAGTACTTC. V is TRBV6-1 and J is TRBJ2-7; perhaps TRBD1 as D (6 bases). The CDR3 contains 14 residues. The germline V gene encodes CDR1 MNHNS and CDR2 SASEGT. Trimming stripped 6 bases from V and 5 bases from J, with 17 bases between.

The chain uses TRBV5-1 and TRBJ2-2, with 10 bases that match TRBD2. The CDR3 contains 16 residues. The J segment lost 2 bases and the V segment lost 6 bases, leaving 7 bases of the junction unmatched. Germline V lookup: CDR1 SGHRS, CDR2 YFSETQ. Here the CDR3 DNA reads TGCGCCAGCACGCTAGCGGGAGAGACCAACACCGGGGAGCTGTTTTTT. Protein sequence: CASTLAGETNTGELFF.

This chain's CDR3 is CASSFTGSPSEAFF. The DNA of the CDR3 is TGTGCCAGCAGTTTTACAGGTTCTCCCTCCGAAGCTTTCTTT. The rearrangement joins TRBV2 to TRBJ1-1; weak D call: TRBD1 (5 bases). The CDR3 is made up of 14 amino acids. V shed 5 bases and J shed 8 bases, with 18 bases lying between them. CDR1 is SNHLY, CDR2 FYNNEI, per germline.

The rearrangement uses TRBV10-2 and TRBJ1-5, with D perhaps TRBD1 (6 bases). Germline V CDR1 and CDR2: WSHSY, SAAADI. V was cut by 5 bases and J by 0 bases, with 8 bases left in between. This CDR3 has 14 residues. CDR3 in amino acids: CASSRQASNQPQHF. CDR3 DNA sequence: TGCGCCAGCAGTAGACAGGCTAGCAATCAGCCCCAGCATTTT.

This clone was seen a single time. The chain links TRBV6-6 to TRBJ1-1; TRBD1 matches at 7 bases. J gave up 1 base and V 5 bases, and 1 base lay outside the gene matches. Per the germline V gene, CDR1 is MNHNY and CDR2 is SVGAGI (reference sequence). The CDR3 contains 13 residues. The CDR3 DNA reads TGTGCCAGCAGTCGGACAGGGAACACTGAAGCTTTCTTT. Residues: CASSRTGNTEAFF.

The chain combines TRBV23-1 with TRBJ2-5; a weak D match, TRBD2 (6 bases). The J call may be in error: the DNA end matches TRBJ2-7 better. TRBV23-1 is flagged as an ORF with uncertain function. The CDR3 is 16 amino acids. This CDR3 is CASSPRLALRSYEQYF. The CDR3 DNA is TGCGCCAGCAGTCCGCGGCTAGCGTTACGCTCCTACGAGCAGTACTTC.

The chain combines TRBV27 with TRBJ2-6; 7 bases are a match to TRBD2. CDR3 length equals 16 residues. Germline assignment: CDR1 MNHEY and CDR2 SMNVEV (reference sequence). Trimming cost V 0 bases and J 3 bases; bases outside gene matches: 2. The CDR3 loop reads CASSLSGGVGANVLTF. For the CDR3, the DNA is TGTGCCAGCAGTTTATCGGGGGGGGTTGGGGCCAACGTCCTGACTTTC.